One sample yielded the 20 T cell receptor beta chains listed below, sequenced in a study of blood T cell repertoires in COVID-19. Method: immunoSEQ multiplex PCR; TCRdb's copy keeps in-frame clones and lacks some. The data contain 200,000 to 250,000 clones, about 90% of them singletons. The material sequenced was PBMCs or T cells enriched from blood (not recorded which). These receptors were collected from a woman aged 50 to 65 in a cohort exposed to, infected with or recovered from COVID-19 (not recorded which).

The rearrangement links TRBV14 to TRBJ2-7; D is perhaps TRBD1 (5 bases). The CDR3 is 16 amino acids. Germline V CDR1 and CDR2: SGHDN, FVKESK. V shed 1 base and J shed 6 bases, with 19 bases lying between them. The CDR3 DNA follows: TGTGCCAGCAGCCAAGCCCGAAGAAGCAGGGTAGGCGAGCAGTACTTC. Translating gives CASSQARRSRVGEQYF.

V and J are TRBV7-2 and TRBJ1-1; D not resolved. Germline assignment: CDR1 SGHTA and CDR2 FQGNSA. There are 16 residues in the CDR3. V lost 1 base and J 1 base, leaving 13 bases between the germline ends. The CDR3 sequence: CASSLGVRRSNTEAFF. In nucleotides, the CDR3 is TGTGCCAGCAGCTTAGGTGTCAGAAGATCGAACACTGAAGCTTTCTTT.

This chain connects TRBV18 to TRBJ1-3; D perhaps matches TRBD1 (6 bases). The CDR3 is 17 residues long. Deletions cut 3 bases from V and 1 base from J, with 16 bases between. Germline loops: CDR1 KGHSH, CDR2 LQKENI. The CDR3 DNA follows: TGTGCCAGCTCACCGGGGGCGGTCCGGGGTTCTGGAAACACCATATATTTT. Translating gives CASSPGAVRGSGNTIYF.

V and J are TRBV10-2 and TRBJ1-2; no firm D call. The ends were cut back, 6 bases at V and 8 bases at J, with 13 bases in the middle. In germline, CDR1 is WSHSY, CDR2 SAAADI. CDR3 length: 12 amino acids. CDR3 sequence (DNA): TGCGCCAGCAGCTTTAATCGGGAGGGCTACACCTTC. This sequence encodes CASSFNREGYTF.

The chain carries TRBV9 and TRBJ2-6; a weak D match, TRBD1 (6 bases). Germline CDR1 and CDR2: SGDLS and YYNGEE. Trimming took off 3 bases at V and 0 bases at J, with 7 bases between the two ends. The CDR3 totals 15 residues. The CDR3 DNA reads as TGTGCCAGCAGCGCAGGGGACTCTGGGGCCAACGTCCTGACTTTC. Residues: CASSAGDSGANVLTF.

This clone was picked up one time. This rearrangement joins TRBV30 to TRBJ1-2; D remains ambiguous. V was pared by 0 bases and J by 4 bases, with 15 bases between. Germline V gene data show CDR1 as GTSNPN and CDR2 as SVGIG (reference sequence). There are 15 residues in the CDR3. The CDR3 nucleotides are TGTGCCTGGAGTGTAGGCCGAGGGTACGGCTATGGCTACACCTTC. Encoded protein: CAWSVGRGYGYGYTF.

The gene calls are TRBV5-4 and TRBJ2-7; D is ambiguous. CDR3 length: 15 amino acids. Trimming cost V 1 base and J 5 bases, with 16 bases left between them. The germline CDR1 and CDR2 sequences are SGHNT and YYREEE (reference sequence). The CDR3 DNA is TGTGCCAGCAGCTTGTCAGGTTCTTCGTTCGACGAGCAGTACTTC. Its translation: CASSLSGSSFDEQYF. The full variable domain, in which reference TRBV5-4 and TRBJ2-7 provide the parts outside the CDR3, is ETGVTQSPTHLIKTRGQQVTLRCSSQSGHNTVSWYQQALGQGPQFIFQYYREEENGRGNFPPRFSGLQFPNYSSELNVNALELDDSALYLCASSLSGSSFDEQYFGPGTRLTVT.

This clone was counted between two and nine times. This rearrangement joins TRBV7-3 to TRBJ1-1; D perhaps matches TRBD1 (5 bases). V dropped 4 bases and J dropped 8 bases, with 14 bases sitting between them. The V gene's germline CDR1 is SGHTA and CDR2 FQGTGA. This CDR3 has 13 amino acids. CDR3 region: CASSSGRDGEAFF. The CDR3 DNA sequence: TGTGCCAGCAGCTCCGGGAGGGACGGAGAAGCTTTCTTT.

The genes are TRBV7-2 and TRBJ2-7; D ambiguous. V dropped 1 base and J dropped 6 bases, with 10 bases sitting between them. Germline lookup yields CDR1 SGHTA and CDR2 FQGNSA. This CDR3 spans 13 amino acids. The DNA for the CDR3 is TGTGCCAGCAGCTTAGTTCTTAGCTCCGAGCAGTACTTC. Translated: CASSLVLSSEQYF. The full variable domain, with the rest looked up from reference TRBV7-2 and TRBJ2-7, is GAGVSQSPSNKVTEKGKDVELRCDPISGHTALYWYRQSLGQGLEFLIYFQGNSAPDKSGLPSDRFSAERTGGSVSTLTIQRTQQEDSAVYLCASSLVLSSEQYFGPGTRLTVT.

The rearrangement uses TRBV29-1 and TRBJ2-1, with D perhaps TRBD1 (5 bases). Germline loops: CDR1 SQVTM, CDR2 ANQGSEA. V was pared by 3 bases and J by 7 bases, with 25 bases between. The CDR3 is 17 residues long. CDR3 DNA: TGCAGCGTTGAGTTCCAAAGAACGGACATGAGAGGAAATGAGCAGTTCTTC. Its protein is CSVEFQRTDMRGNEQFF.

This chain connects TRBV5-1 to TRBJ2-5; TRBD1 matches at 9 bases. The CDR3 spans 14 residues. CDR1 SGHRS and CDR2 YFSETQ come from the germline V gene. With 0 bases clipped from V and 5 bases from J, the junction kept 2 bases outside the gene matches. CDR3 residues: CASSLDTGGETQYF. The CDR3 DNA reads as TGCGCCAGCAGCTTGGATACAGGGGGCGAGACCCAGTACTTC. The variable domain in full, with the rest retrieved from reference TRBV5-1 and TRBJ2-5, is KAGVTQTPRYLIKTRGQQVTLSCSPISGHRSVSWYQQTPGQGLQFLFEYFSETQRNKGNFPGRFSGRQFSNSRSEMNVSTLELGDSALYLCASSLDTGGETQYFGPGTRLLVL.

This clone appeared a single time. V gene TRBV18 combines with J gene TRBJ1-2, with D possibly TRBD1 on 6 matching bases. Per germline, CDR1 KGHSH and CDR2 LQKENI. CDR3 length: 16 amino acids. V was cut by 3 bases and J by 5 bases, with 19 bases left in between. The CDR3, as DNA: TGTGCCAGCTCACCCGTCCGGACAGCTACTCCTTATGGCTACACCTTC. Translating it yields CASSPVRTATPYGYTF.

This chain links TRBV27 with TRBJ2-1; 8 bases are shared with TRBD1. Germline values: CDR1 MNHEY, CDR2 SMNVEV (reference sequence). This CDR3 is 17 amino acids long. Trimming took 2 bases from V and 5 from J; bases not matched to a gene: 11. CDR3 amino acids: CASSLRFDRGRDNEQFF. DNA of the CDR3: TGTGCCAGCAGTTTACGATTCGACAGGGGTAGGGACAATGAGCAGTTCTTC.

The chain employs TRBV6-2 or TRBV6-3 and TRBJ2-1; 8 nucleotides agree with TRBD1. Germline V gives CDR1 MNHEY, CDR2 SVGEGT. Trimming at V came to 5 bases and at J to 9 bases, leaving 12 bases not matched to a gene. CDR3 length equals 15 residues. The CDR3, as DNA: TGTGCCAGCAGTGACCCGGGACAGGATGGGATTGAGCAGTTCTTC. Translation gives CASSDPGQDGIEQFF.

The chain employs TRBV6-2 or TRBV6-3 and TRBJ1-2, with TRBD1 identical over 7 bases. Germline CDR1 reads MNHEY; CDR2 reads SVGEGT. The CDR3 sequence is 14 residues long. J gave up 3 bases and V 6 bases, and 7 bases lay outside the gene matches. The CDR3 nucleotides read TGTGCCAGCAGCCCCCGGGGACAGCACTATGGCTACACCTTC. This encodes CASSPRGQHYGYTF.

The chain joins TRBV18 to TRBJ1-1, with D possibly TRBD1 on 6 matching bases. Per the germline V gene, CDR1 is KGHSH and CDR2 is LQKENI. Trimming cost V 5 bases and J 1 base, with 11 bases left between them. CDR3 length: 14 residues. The CDR3 region is CASSEDSPNTEAFF. The CDR3 DNA reads TGTGCCAGCTCAGAGGACAGCCCGAACACTGAAGCTTTCTTT.

The chain carries TRBV7-6 and TRBJ2-5; D unresolved. The V gene lost 0 bases and the J gene lost 5 bases, with 10 bases spanning the gap. The CDR3 extends over 14 amino acids. CDR1 and CDR2 from the germline V gene are SGHVS and FNYEAQ. Written as DNA, the CDR3 is TGTGCCAGCAGCTTAGCCGCTAGTGGGGAGACCCAGTACTTC. Amino acids: CASSLAASGETQYF.

The rearrangement joins TRBV4-1 to TRBJ1-1; D not certain. The CDR3 runs 14 residues. Germline V gives CDR1 MGHRA, CDR2 YSYEKL. V gave up 1 base and J gave up 2 bases, with 8 bases separating them. In nucleotides, the CDR3 is TGCGCCAGCAGCCAAGCGGGGATAAACACTGAAGCTTTCTTT. Amino acid sequence: CASSQAGINTEAFF.

This clone was observed a single time. The CDR3 DNA follows: TGTGCCAGCAGGTACCGGGCACAGGGGGCGAATTCACCCCTCCACTTT. It translates to CASRYRAQGANSPLHF. The chain recombines TRBV5-6 with TRBJ1-6, with 9 bases that match TRBD1. The germline V gene encodes CDR1 SGHDT and CDR2 YYEEEE. V trimming: 5 bases; J trimming: 7 bases; junction bases outside the gene matches: 10. The CDR3 extends over 16 amino acids.

The chain links TRBV7-3 to TRBJ2-1; 7 bases match TRBD1. This CDR3 has 15 amino acids. Germline V gene sequence: CDR1 SGHTA, CDR2 FQGTGA. With V trimmed by 4 bases and J by 3 bases, 6 bases remained unmatched. This chain's CDR3 is CASSSTGTDYNEQFF. In DNA, the CDR3 is TGTGCCAGCAGCTCTACCGGGACAGACTACAATGAGCAGTTCTTC. The full variable domain, completed using reference TRBV7-3 and TRBJ2-1, is GAGVSQTPSNKVTEKGKYVELRCDPISGHTALYWYRQSLGQGPEFLIYFQGTGAADDSGLPNDRFFAVRPEGSVSTLKIQRTERGDSAVYLCASSSTGTDYNEQFFGPGTRLTVL.